These T cell receptor beta chains were read from a single sample in a study of T cell changes during pregnancy in multiple sclerosis. TCRdb's copy holds only in-frame clones and misses some; the assay was immunoSEQ multiplex PCR. The sample contains about 36,000 clones, roughly 92% of which appear only once. Sequencing was done on a sample of PBMCs (not recorded whether the cells were cultured). Receptors originate from a female donor with multiple sclerosis, enrolled in a pregnancy study. The conserved cysteine and the conserved F or W are not part of the CDR3 here.

>TRBJ2-7|TRBV6-1
ASSEAEGEAYEQY
>TRBJ1-2|TRBV6-4
ASSDGDSSYGYT
>TRBJ2-2|TRBV6-5
AGGDNTGELF
>TRBJ1-2|TRBV6-4
ASSENRGANYGYT
>TRBJ2-3|TRBV6-4
ASSEGQGSDTQY
>TRBJ2-3|TRBV10-2
ASTRVAGFTDTQY
>TRBJ2-4|TRBV7-8
ASSLDPGNIQY
>TRBJ2-7|TRBV10-1
ASSHGQIYEQY
>TRBJ2-2|TRBV19
ASSIISRAGGPYGELF
>TRBJ1-1|TRBV6-5
ASSYGQPTEAF
>TRBJ2-4|TRBV2
ASSVRGGISGAKNIQY
>TRBJ2-1|TRBV19
ASSIQVYNEQF
>TRBJ2-2|TRBV10-1
ASSEGTGSGELF
>TRBJ2-1|TRBV15
ATSSDKREWVHNEQF
>TRBJ1-2|TRBV28
ASSETDRVDLGYT
>TRBJ1-5|TRBV19
ASSKGQGGNQPQH
>TRBJ2-1|TRBV5-6
ASSPDMDHNEQF
>TRBJ2-1|TRBV7-3
ASSPRRAGDEQF
>TRBJ1-5|TRBV19
ASGEGSNQPQH
>TRBJ1-4|TRBV6-5
ASRQGATNEKLF
>TRBJ2-3|TRBV7-7
ASSPVAGRTDTQY
>TRBJ2-7|TRBV2
ASSGGEQY
>TRBJ1-2|TRBV29-1
SVERLSAWDYGYT
>TRBJ2-1|TRBV6-6
ASSYTETGDEQF
>TRBJ1-2|TRBV7-6
ASSHWTGLGYT